One sample yielded the 10 T cell receptor beta chains listed below, sequenced in a study of monozygotic twins with inflammatory bowel disease. TCRdb reprocessed the 5' RACE reads, keeping one entry per CDR3 protein, no DNA. This listing includes more than 75,000 distinct CDR3 sequences. The sequenced sample was blood. The receptors originated from a human donor with ulcerative colitis or Crohn's disease, or a healthy co-twin of an affected twin (not recorded which).

CDR3 residues: CASSSQSRNQPQHF. This chain uses TRBV12-3 or TRBV12-4 with TRBJ1-5. The CDR3 is 14 residues long.

V usage is TRBV2 and J usage is TRBJ2-2; there is no DNA to check the TCRdb D call of TRBD1. The CDR3 has 15 residues. CDR1 and CDR2 (germline): SNHLY, FYNNEI. The CDR3 is CASLILQGRAGELFF.

This chain joins TRBV5-4 and TRBJ2-1; the D call from TCRdb, TRBD2, cannot be confirmed without DNA. Germline V gene data show CDR1 as SGHNT and CDR2 as YYREEE (reference sequence). CDR3 length equals 13 residues. This CDR3 reads CASRITGVNEQFF.

This rearrangement joins TRBV5-1 to TRBJ1-2. The CDR3 loop spans 15 amino acids. The germline V gene encodes CDR1 SGHRS and CDR2 YFSETQ. CDR3: CASSPTLGTSYGYTF. The full variable domain, completed using reference TRBV5-1 and TRBJ1-2, is KAGVTQTPRYLIKTRGQQVTLSCSPISGHRSVSWYQQTPGQGLQFLFEYFSETQRNKGNFPGRFSGRQFSNSRSEMNVSTLELGDSALYLCASSPTLGTSYGYTFGSGTRLTVV.

The chain recombines TRBV14 with TRBJ2-7; the TRBD1 assignment by TCRdb is unverifiable without DNA. Per the germline V gene, CDR1 is SGHDN and CDR2 is FVKESK. CDR3 size: 15 residues. CDR3 residues: CASSPAGTGSYEQYF.

The chain uses TRBV5-4 and TRBJ2-3; TCRdb outputs TRBD2, but without DNA this stays unchecked. This CDR3 region has 16 residues. Germline lookup yields CDR1 SGHNT and CDR2 YYREEE (reference sequence). CDR3 loop: CASSARGSGGADTQYF.

The chain employs TRBV11-2 and TRBJ1-4; TCRdb returns TRBD1, unconfirmable since there is no DNA. CDR1 is SGHAT, CDR2 FQNNGV, per germline. This CDR3 comprises 15 residues. The CDR3 region is CASSVATGVREKLFF.

V and J are TRBV12-3 or TRBV12-4 and TRBJ1-1; the D call from TCRdb, TRBD1, cannot be confirmed without DNA. There are 13 residues in the CDR3. CDR3 amino acids: CASRLGTVAEAFF.

V gene TRBV5-1 combines with J gene TRBJ2-3; the TCRdb D gene call, TRBD2, has no DNA to confirm it. The germline V gene encodes CDR1 SGHRS and CDR2 YFSETQ. The CDR3 runs 15 residues. CDR3 in amino acids: CASSLVGPSTDTQYF. Using reference TRBV5-1 and TRBJ2-3 for the parts outside the CDR3, the full variable domain is KAGVTQTPRYLIKTRGQQVTLSCSPISGHRSVSWYQQTPGQGLQFLFEYFSETQRNKGNFPGRFSGRQFSNSRSEMNVSTLELGDSALYLCASSLVGPSTDTQYFGPGTRLTVL.

CDR3 region: CASSPTVTSYEQYF. V usage is TRBV19 and J usage is TRBJ2-7; TCRdb names TRBD1, which stays unverified in the absence of DNA. Germline CDR1 LNHDA, CDR2 SQIVND (reference sequence). The CDR3 loop spans 14 amino acids. Complete variable domain (other parts from reference TRBV19 and TRBJ2-7): DGGITQSPKYLFRKEGQNVTLSCEQNLNHDAMYWYRQDPGQGLRLIYYSQIVNDFQKGDIAEGYSVSREKKESFPLTVTSAQKNPTAFYLCASSPTVTSYEQYFGPGTRLTVT.